The sequence of this T cell receptor beta chain was determined in a study of T cell responses to AZD1222 COVID-19 vaccine. The length of the CDR3 is 16 residues. The method was immunoSEQ multiplex PCR; TCRdb's version includes in-frame clones alone and lacks a portion of them. Here the sample spans 110,000 or so clones, roughly 89% being singletons. Material: peripheral blood, obtained on day 0 of AZD1222 vaccination. The chain joins TRBV21-1 to TRBJ2-7; the table assigns TRBD1, which was not confirmed against the DNA. TRBV21-1 is a recognized pseudogene. This receptor was obtained from an adult in good health. CDR3 bases: TGTGCCAGCAGCAAATCCGGGACACCCCTGACCTACGAGCAGTACTTC. Translated, it gives CASSKSGTPLTYEQYF.